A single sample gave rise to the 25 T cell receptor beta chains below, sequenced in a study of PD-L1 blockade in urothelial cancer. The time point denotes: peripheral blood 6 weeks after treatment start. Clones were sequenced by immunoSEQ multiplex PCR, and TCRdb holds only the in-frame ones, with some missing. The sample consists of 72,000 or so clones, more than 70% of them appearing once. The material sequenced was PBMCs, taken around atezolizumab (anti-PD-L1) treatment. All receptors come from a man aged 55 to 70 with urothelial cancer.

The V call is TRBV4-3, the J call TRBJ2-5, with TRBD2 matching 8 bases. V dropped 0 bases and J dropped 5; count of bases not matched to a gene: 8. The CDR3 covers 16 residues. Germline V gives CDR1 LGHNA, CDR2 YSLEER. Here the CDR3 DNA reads TGCGCCAGCAGCCAAGACACCGGGACTAGACAGGAGACCCAGTACTTC. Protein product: CASSQDTGTRQETQYF.

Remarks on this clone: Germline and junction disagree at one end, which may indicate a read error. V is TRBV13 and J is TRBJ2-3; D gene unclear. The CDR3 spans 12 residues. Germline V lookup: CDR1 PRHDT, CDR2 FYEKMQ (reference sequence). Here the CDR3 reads CASSLGLDSQYF. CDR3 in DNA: TGTGCCAGCAGCTTAGGCCTAGATTCGCAGTATTTT.

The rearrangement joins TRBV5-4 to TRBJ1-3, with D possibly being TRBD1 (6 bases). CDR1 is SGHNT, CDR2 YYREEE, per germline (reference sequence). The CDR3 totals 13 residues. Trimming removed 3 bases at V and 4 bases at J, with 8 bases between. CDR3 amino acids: CASSSDRGNTIYF. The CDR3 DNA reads TGTGCCAGCAGCTCGGACAGAGGAAACACCATATATTTT.

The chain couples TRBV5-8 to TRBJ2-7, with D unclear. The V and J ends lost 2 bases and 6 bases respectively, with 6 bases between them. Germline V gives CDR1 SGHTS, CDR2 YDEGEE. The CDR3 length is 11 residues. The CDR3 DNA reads TGTGCCAGCAGCTTTCTTTTCGAGCAGTACTTC. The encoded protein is CASSFLFEQYF.

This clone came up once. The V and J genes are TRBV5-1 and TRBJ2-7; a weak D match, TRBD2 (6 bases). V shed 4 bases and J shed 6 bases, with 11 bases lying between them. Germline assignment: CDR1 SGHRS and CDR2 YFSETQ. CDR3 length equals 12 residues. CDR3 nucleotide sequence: TGCGCCAGCAGCACCGGGGAGGTCGAGCAGTACTTC. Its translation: CASSTGEVEQYF.

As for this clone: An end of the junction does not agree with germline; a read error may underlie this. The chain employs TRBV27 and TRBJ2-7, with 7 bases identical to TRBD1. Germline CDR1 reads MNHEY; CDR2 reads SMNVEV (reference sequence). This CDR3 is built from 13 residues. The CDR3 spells CATSGTDPYEQYF. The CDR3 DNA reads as TGTGCCACCAGTGGGACAGACCCTTACGAGCAGTACTTC.

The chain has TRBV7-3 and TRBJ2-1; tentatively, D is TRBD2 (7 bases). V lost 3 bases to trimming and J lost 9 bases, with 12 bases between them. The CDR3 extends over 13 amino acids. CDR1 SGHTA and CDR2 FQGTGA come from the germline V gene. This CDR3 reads CASSFGGRSEQFF. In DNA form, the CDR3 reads TGTGCCAGCAGCTTCGGGGGGCGGAGTGAGCAGTTCTTC.

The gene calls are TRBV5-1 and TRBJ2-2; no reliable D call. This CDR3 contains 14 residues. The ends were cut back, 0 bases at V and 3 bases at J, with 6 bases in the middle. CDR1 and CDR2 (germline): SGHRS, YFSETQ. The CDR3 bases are TGCGCCAGCAGCTTGGGGCAGTACACCGGGGAGCTGTTTTTT. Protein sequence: CASSLGQYTGELFF.

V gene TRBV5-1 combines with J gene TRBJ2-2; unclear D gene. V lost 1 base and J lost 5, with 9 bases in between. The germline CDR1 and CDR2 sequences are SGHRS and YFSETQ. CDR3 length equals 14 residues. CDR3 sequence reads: CASSLIEMTGELFF. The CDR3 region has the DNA TGCGCCAGCAGCTTGATCGAGATGACCGGGGAGCTGTTTTTT.

CDR3 DNA sequence: TGTGCCAGCAGCTTAGTGGGCGGGGGGGCCGCTCGCACAGATACGCAGTATTTT. This translates into CASSLVGGGAARTDTQYF. The chain carries TRBV11-2 and TRBJ2-3; TRBD2 aligns across 9 bases. The CDR3 extends over 18 amino acids. Germline V gene lookup returns CDR1 SGHAT and CDR2 FQNNGV. The V segment lost 1 base and the J segment 1 base; nucleotides outside the gene matches: 9.

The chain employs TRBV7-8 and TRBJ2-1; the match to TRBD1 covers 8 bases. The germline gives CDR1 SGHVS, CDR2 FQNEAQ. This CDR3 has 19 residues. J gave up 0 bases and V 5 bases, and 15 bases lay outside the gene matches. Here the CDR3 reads CASSPRTGPISSSYNEQFF. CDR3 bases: TGTGCCAGCAGCCCCCGGACAGGGCCTATTTCTAGCTCCTACAATGAGCAGTTCTTC.

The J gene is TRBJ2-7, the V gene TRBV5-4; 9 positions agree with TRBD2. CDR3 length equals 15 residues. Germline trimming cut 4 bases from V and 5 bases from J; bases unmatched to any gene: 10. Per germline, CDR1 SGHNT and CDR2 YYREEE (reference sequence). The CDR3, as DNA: TGTGCCAGCAGCGTCCCTGGGCGGGGGGGTGACGAGCAGTACTTC. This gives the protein CASSVPGRGGDEQYF.

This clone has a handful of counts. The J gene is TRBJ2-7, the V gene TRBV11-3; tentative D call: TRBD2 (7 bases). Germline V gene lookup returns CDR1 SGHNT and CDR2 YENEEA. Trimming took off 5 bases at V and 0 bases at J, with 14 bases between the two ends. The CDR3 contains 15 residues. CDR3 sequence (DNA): TGTGCCAGCAGCGGACTAGGGGGGAGCTCCTACGAGCAGTACTTC. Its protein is CASSGLGGSSYEQYF.

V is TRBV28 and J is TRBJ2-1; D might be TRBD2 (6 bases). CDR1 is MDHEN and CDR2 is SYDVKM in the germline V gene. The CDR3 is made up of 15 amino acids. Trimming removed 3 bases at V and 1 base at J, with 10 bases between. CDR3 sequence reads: CASSFSTRSYNEQFF. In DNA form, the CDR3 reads TGTGCCAGCAGTTTTTCGACTAGATCCTACAATGAGCAGTTCTTC.

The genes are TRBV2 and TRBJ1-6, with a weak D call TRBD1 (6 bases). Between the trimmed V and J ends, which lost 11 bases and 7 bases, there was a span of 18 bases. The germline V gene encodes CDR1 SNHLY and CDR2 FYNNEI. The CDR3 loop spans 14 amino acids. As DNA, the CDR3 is TGTGCCGCGCGGGGGCAATCAAGGAATTCACCCCTCCACTTT. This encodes CAARGQSRNSPLHF.

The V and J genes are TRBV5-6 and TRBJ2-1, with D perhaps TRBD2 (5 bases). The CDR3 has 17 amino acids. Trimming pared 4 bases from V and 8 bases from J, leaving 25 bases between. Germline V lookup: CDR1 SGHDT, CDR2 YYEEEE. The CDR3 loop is CASSKGFTRMGLDEQFF. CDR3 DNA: TGTGCCAGCAGCAAAGGCTTTACTAGGATGGGGTTGGATGAGCAGTTCTTC.

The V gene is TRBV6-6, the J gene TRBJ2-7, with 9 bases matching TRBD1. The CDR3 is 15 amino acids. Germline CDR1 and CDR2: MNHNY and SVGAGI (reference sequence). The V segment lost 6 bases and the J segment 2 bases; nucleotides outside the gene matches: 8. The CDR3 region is CASRAGTGFAYEQYF. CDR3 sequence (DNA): TGTGCCAGCAGGGCCGGGACAGGGTTCGCCTACGAGCAGTACTTC.

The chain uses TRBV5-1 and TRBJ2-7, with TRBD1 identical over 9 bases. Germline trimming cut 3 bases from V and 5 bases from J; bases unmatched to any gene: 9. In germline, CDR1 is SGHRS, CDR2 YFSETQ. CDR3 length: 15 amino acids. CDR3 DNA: TGCGCCAGCAGCTGGGGACAGGGCCGTTTGGACGAGCAGTACTTC. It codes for CASSWGQGRLDEQYF.

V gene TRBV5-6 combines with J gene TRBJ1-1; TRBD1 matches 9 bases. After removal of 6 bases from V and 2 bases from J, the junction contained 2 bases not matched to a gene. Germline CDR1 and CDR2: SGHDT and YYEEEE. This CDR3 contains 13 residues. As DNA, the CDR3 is TGTGCCAGCACGGGACAGGGTAACACTGAAGCTTTCTTT. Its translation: CASTGQGNTEAFF.

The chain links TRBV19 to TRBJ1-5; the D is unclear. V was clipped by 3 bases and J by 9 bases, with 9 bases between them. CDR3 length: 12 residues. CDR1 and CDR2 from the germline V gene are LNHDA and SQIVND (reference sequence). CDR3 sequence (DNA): TGTGCCAGTAGTATTCCCTATCGGCCCCAGCATTTT. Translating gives CASSIPYRPQHF. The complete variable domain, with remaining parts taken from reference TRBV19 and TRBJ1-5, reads DGGITQSPKYLFRKEGQNVTLSCEQNLNHDAMYWYRQDPGQGLRLIYYSQIVNDFQKGDIAEGYSVSREKKESFPLTVTSAQKNPTAFYLCASSIPYRPQHFGDGTRLSIL.

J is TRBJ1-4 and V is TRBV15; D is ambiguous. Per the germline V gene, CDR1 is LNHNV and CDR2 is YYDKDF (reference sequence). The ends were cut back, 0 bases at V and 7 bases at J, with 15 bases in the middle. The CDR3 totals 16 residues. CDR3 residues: CATSRDRGFRAEKLFF. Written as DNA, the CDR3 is TGTGCCACCAGCAGAGATCGAGGGTTTCGTGCTGAAAAACTGTTTTTT.

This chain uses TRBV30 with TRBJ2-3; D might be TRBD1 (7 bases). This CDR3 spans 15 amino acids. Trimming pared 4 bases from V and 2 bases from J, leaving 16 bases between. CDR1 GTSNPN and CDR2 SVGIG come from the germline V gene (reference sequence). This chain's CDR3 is CAWTPEGAATDTQYF. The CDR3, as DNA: TGTGCCTGGACCCCGGAGGGGGCGGCCACAGATACGCAGTATTTT.

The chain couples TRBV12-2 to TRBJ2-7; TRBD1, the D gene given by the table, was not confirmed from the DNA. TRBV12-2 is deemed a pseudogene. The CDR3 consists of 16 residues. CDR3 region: CASRSPTGLSIYEQYF. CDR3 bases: TGTGCAAGTCGCTCCCCGACAGGGCTTAGTATCTACGAGCAGTACTTC.

Here the CDR3 DNA reads TGTGCCAGCAGTCCTCGAGCAGGGGGGTTCTTATCCGATACGCAGTATTTT. Translating it yields CASSPRAGGFLSDTQYF. V usage is TRBV2 and J usage is TRBJ2-3; weak D call: TRBD1 (7 bases). Germline V gene sequence: CDR1 SNHLY, CDR2 FYNNEI. The CDR3 has 17 residues. V gave up 5 bases and J gave up 6 bases, with 24 bases separating them. The variable domain in full, completed from reference TRBV2 and TRBJ2-3, reads EPEVTQTPSHQVTQMGQEVILRCVPISNHLYFYWYRQILGQKVEFLVSFYNNEISEKSEIFDDQFSVERPDGSNFTLKIRSTKLEDSAMYFCASSPRAGGFLSDTQYFGPGTRLTVL.

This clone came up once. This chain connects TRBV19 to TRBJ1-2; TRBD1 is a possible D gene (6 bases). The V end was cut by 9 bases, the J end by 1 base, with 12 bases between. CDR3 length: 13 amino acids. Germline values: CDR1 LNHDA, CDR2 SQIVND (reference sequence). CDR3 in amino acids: CARIQGNNYGYTF. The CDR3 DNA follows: TGTGCCAGGATACAGGGAAATAACTATGGCTACACCTTC.